The sequence of this TCR beta chain was determined in a study of OX40 agonist ivuxolimab in advanced cancers. General study points: Both CD4+ and CD8+ T cell populations in blood had undergone clonal expansion by week 6 at 0.1 to 3.0 mg/kg.

CDR1 is SGHNT and CDR2 is YYREEE in the germline V gene (reference sequence). The CDR3 runs to 15 residues. V lost 4 bases, J lost 6 bases, and 8 bases stayed unmatched. The assay was immunoSEQ multiplex PCR, and TCRdb's table has in-frame clones only and misses some. The repertoire has roughly 9,900 clones, approximately 78% of them found once; the top ten carry 21%. Details on this clone: The antigen is not known.

The sequencing used CD4+ or CD8+ T cells sorted from blood, collected in a trial of the OX40 agonist ivuxolimab. The chain employs TRBV5-4 and TRBJ2-1, with 9 bases fitting TRBD2. This sequence was found in an adult with an advanced solid tumor such as melanoma, head and neck, liver or kidney cancer. Here the CDR3 DNA reads TGTGCCAGCAGCCGGACCGGGACTAGCTCCAATGAGCAGTTCTTC. Protein sequence: CASSRTGTSSNEQFF. Using reference TRBV5-4 and TRBJ2-1 for the parts outside the CDR3, the full variable domain is ETGVTQSPTHLIKTRGQQVTLRCSSQSGHNTVSWYQQALGQGPQFIFQYYREEENGRGNFPPRFSGLQFPNYSSELNVNALELDDSALYLCASSRTGTSSNEQFFGPGTRLTVL.